The next 15 T cell receptor beta chains were all read from a single sample in a study of blood T cells in healthy people across ages. A second PCR, run for roughly 7 to 12 cycles, used a sample-barcoded 5' primer plus a J-beta primer mix. A single record per CDR3 protein comes from TCRdb applying MiXCR to the 5' RACE reads. The profile shows about 800,000 distinct CDR3 sequences, just under 25% of them singletons. These sequences were also reported in another study, on T cells of mothers and their children.

Sequenced: blood. The receptors stem from a boy aged 5-17 years in good health.

The rearrangement links TRBV5-1 to TRBJ2-6; D remains unclear. Germline CDR1 and CDR2: SGHRS and YFSETQ. The V end was cut by 1 base, the J end by 0 bases, with 8 bases between. This CDR3 comprises 16 residues. The CDR3 reads CASSLWALSGANVLTF. In DNA, the CDR3 is TGCGCCAGCAGCTTGTGGGCACTCTCTGGGGCCAACGTCCTGACTTTC.

This clonotype was detected only a few times. The V call is TRBV7-2, the J call TRBJ2-5; D possibly corresponds to TRBD2 (6 bases). The V and J ends lost 1 base and 9 bases respectively, with 21 bases between them. This CDR3 is built from 16 residues. The V gene's germline CDR1 is SGHTA and CDR2 FQGNSA. CDR3 amino acids: CASSLGLGGGILAQYF. The CDR3 nucleotides are TGTGCCAGCAGCTTAGGTTTGGGGGGTGGTATCTTGGCCCAGTACTTC.

The V call is TRBV29-1, the J call TRBJ2-1; either TRBD1 or TRBD2 may supply D (5 bases each). In germline, CDR1 is SQVTM, CDR2 ANQGSEA. The CDR3 runs to 16 residues. The V gene lost 0 bases and the J gene lost 0 bases, with 12 bases spanning the gap. CDR3 in amino acids: CSVEEGDPSSYNEQFF. CDR3 coding DNA: TGCAGCGTTGAAGAAGGGGACCCCAGCTCCTACAATGAGCAGTTCTTC.

The rearrangement joins TRBV12-3 or TRBV12-4 to TRBJ1-2; D is uncertain. The CDR3 covers 13 residues. The V and J ends lost 8 bases and 3 bases respectively, with 13 bases between them. CDR3 bases: TGTGCCAGCGGAGAGCTGGCGGACTATGGCTACACCTTC. Protein sequence: CASGELADYGYTF.

Points on this clonotype: Given a much more abundant clone one base away, this may be a read error. The conserved final phenylalanine or tryptophan is absent from the CDR3, which likely points to a read error. This chain joins TRBV20-1 and TRBJ1-1; D is unresolved. In germline, CDR1 is DFQATT, CDR2 SNEGSKA (reference sequence). V was trimmed by 4 bases and J by 1 base, leaving 13 bases between them. There are 14 residues in the CDR3. The CDR3 reads CSAKAGDSNTEAFL. The CDR3, as DNA: TGCAGTGCTAAAGCCGGGGATTCGAACACTGAAGCTTTCCTT.

This clonotype was detected a few times. The chain joins TRBV5-4 to TRBJ2-2, with TRBD1 identical over 10 bases. Losses at the gene ends were 3 bases for V and 3 bases for J; bases not matched to a gene: 8. Per germline, CDR1 SGHNT and CDR2 YYREEE (reference sequence). The CDR3 has 17 residues. The CDR3 reads CASSSGTGAIDTGELFF. The CDR3 region has the DNA TGTGCCAGCAGCTCGGGGACAGGGGCTATCGACACCGGGGAGCTGTTTTTT.

This rearrangement joins TRBV7-2 to TRBJ2-1, with D uncertain. Germline V gives CDR1 SGHTA, CDR2 FQGNSA. The CDR3 totals 12 residues. V gave up 5 bases and J gave up 9 bases, with 11 bases separating them. The CDR3 sequence is CASSPTRGEQFF. The CDR3 DNA is TGTGCCAGCAGCCCCACGCGAGGTGAGCAGTTCTTC.

This clonotype was seen once. The chain recombines TRBV29-1 with TRBJ1-5; a possible D gene is TRBD1 (6 bases). Between the trimmed V and J ends, which lost 5 bases and 1 base, there was a span of 21 bases. Per the germline V gene, CDR1 is SQVTM and CDR2 is ANQGSEA. The CDR3 extends over 17 amino acids. The CDR3 nucleotides are TGCAGCGTTCAGTCCCGGGTCAGGGGAGGCAGCAATCAGCCCCAGCATTTT. Protein product: CSVQSRVRGGSNQPQHF.

In the case of this clonotype: Its ends do not fully match the called genes, so a read error is possible. The chain links TRBV29-1 to TRBJ2-5, with D perhaps TRBD1 or TRBD2 (5 bases each). The germline gives CDR1 SQVTM, CDR2 ANQGSEA. The CDR3 has 12 residues. Written as DNA, the CDR3 is TGCAGCGTTGAATCAAGGGGAGACGAGCAGTACTTT. It encodes CSVESRGDEQYF.

In this sample, this clonotype turned up a few times. The J gene is TRBJ2-5, the V gene TRBV20-1; D might be TRBD2 (6 bases). Germline CDR1 and CDR2: DFQATT and SNEGSKA (reference sequence). Deletions cut 6 bases from V and 5 bases from J, with 22 bases between. The CDR3 spans 15 residues. CDR3 amino acids: CSANTGTLDQETQYF. The CDR3 region has the DNA TGCAGTGCCAATACCGGGACTCTAGATCAGGAGACCCAGTACTTC.

This chain uses TRBV12-3 or TRBV12-4 with TRBJ2-1, with a tentative D call TRBD2 (6 bases). The CDR3 totals 14 residues. V lost 6 bases, J lost 8 bases, and 17 bases lay in between. In DNA, the CDR3 is TGTGCCAGCAGCGCCAATTGGGGAGGCGATGAGCAGTTCTTC. Translating it yields CASSANWGGDEQFF.

The chain employs TRBV28 and TRBJ2-5, with 8 bases aligning to TRBD1. TRBJ2-1 explains the end of the DNA better; the J call may be wrong. CDR1 and CDR2 from the germline V gene are MDHEN and SYDVKM. This CDR3 comprises 15 residues. Here the CDR3 reads CASSSGTGVAHEQFF. The CDR3 DNA follows: TGTGCCAGCAGCTCCGGGACAGGTGTTGCGCATGAGCAGTTCTTC.

This clonotype was counted a few times. Its ends do not fully match the called genes, so a read error is possible. The chain employs TRBV29-1 and TRBJ2-2; TRBD1 matches at 12 bases. The CDR3 loop spans 14 amino acids. Germline-derived CDR1 and CDR2 are SQVTM and ANQGSEA. The CDR3 DNA sequence: TGTAGCGTTTGGGACAGGGGGCCGGCCGGGGAGCTGTTTTTT. This codes for CSVWDRGPAGELFF.

The rearrangement uses TRBV13 and TRBJ1-1; 10 bases map to TRBD1. Germline CDR1 reads PRHDT; CDR2 reads FYEKMQ (reference sequence). The CDR3 consists of 15 residues. Trimming removed 5 bases from V and 6 bases from J; junction bases left unmatched: 9. CDR3 protein: CASSPAPGQGSEAFF. DNA of the CDR3: TGTGCCAGCAGCCCAGCCCCGGGACAGGGGTCTGAAGCTTTCTTT.

This chain uses TRBV12-3 or TRBV12-4 with TRBJ2-5, with D possibly called TRBD1 or TRBD2 (5 bases each). Trimming removed 4 bases from V and 5 bases from J, with 11 bases in between. This CDR3 has 13 residues. The CDR3 sequence is CASSYGGKETQYF. The CDR3 nucleotides read TGTGCCAGCAGTTATGGGGGAAAGGAGACCCAGTACTTC.